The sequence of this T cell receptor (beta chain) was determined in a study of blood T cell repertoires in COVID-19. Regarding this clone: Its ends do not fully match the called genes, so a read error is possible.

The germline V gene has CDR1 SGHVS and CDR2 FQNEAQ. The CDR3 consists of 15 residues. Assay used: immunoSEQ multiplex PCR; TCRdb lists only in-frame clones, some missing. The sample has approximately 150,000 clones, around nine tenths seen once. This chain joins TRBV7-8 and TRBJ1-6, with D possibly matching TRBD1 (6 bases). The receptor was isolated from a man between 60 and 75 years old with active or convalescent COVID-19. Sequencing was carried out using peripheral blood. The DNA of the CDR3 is TGTGCCAGCAGCCTAAACAGGGAAATCGCCTCACCCCTCCATTTT. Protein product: CASSLNREIASPLHF.